The 3 T cell receptor beta chains given below trace back to one sample, sequenced in a study of T cell repertoires in cytomegalovirus infection (dated by TCRdb to about 2019). Sequencing was carried out with an Illumina HiSeq 1500. TCRdb itself trimmed the public reads at Q25 with fastp, ran MiXCR and retained productive beta chains. Every entry covers one CDR3 protein and lists the most common genes and DNA from its rows. The sample records 100,000 to 150,000 distinct CDR3 sequences, under 30% of which are singletons. The ten largest account for almost 35% of the sample. No cognate antigen is known for these TCRs. The sequenced sample was PBMCs, sequenced either directly or after in vitro stimulation (not recorded which). The receptor set was obtained from a human donor in good health (CMV status not recorded). Some clones in this sample may be carry-over from other donors' samples.

This clonotype was picked up many times. The chain recombines TRBV12-3 or TRBV12-4 with TRBJ1-5; tentative D call: TRBD1 (5 bases). The CDR3 has 15 residues. V was trimmed by 5 bases and J by 4 bases, leaving 15 bases between them. CDR3 DNA sequence: TGTGCCAGCAGTGACCTGGGGACGGGGAATCAGCCCCAGCATTTT. It yields the protein CASSDLGTGNQPQHF.

V is TRBV5-6 and J is TRBJ2-5, with TRBD1 matching over 8 bases. Looked up from germline, CDR1 is SGHDT and CDR2 is YYEEEE. The CDR3 consists of 14 residues. J lost 4 bases, V lost 2 bases, and 4 bases had no gene match. The CDR3 region has the DNA TGTGCCAGCAGCTTACCCGGACAGGGAGAGACCCAGTACTTC. Translating it yields CASSLPGQGETQYF.

The table lists this clonotype with a few counts. The CDR3 sequence: CASSLSAWSTGNTIYF. The CDR3 nucleotides read TGTGCCAGCAGTTTAAGCGCGTGGAGTACTGGAAACACCATATATTTT. The genes are TRBV28 and TRBJ1-3; D unresolved. The CDR3 length is 16 residues. Germline CDR1 reads MDHEN; CDR2 reads SYDVKM. V was shortened by 2 bases and J by 2 bases, with 13 bases between the two germline ends.